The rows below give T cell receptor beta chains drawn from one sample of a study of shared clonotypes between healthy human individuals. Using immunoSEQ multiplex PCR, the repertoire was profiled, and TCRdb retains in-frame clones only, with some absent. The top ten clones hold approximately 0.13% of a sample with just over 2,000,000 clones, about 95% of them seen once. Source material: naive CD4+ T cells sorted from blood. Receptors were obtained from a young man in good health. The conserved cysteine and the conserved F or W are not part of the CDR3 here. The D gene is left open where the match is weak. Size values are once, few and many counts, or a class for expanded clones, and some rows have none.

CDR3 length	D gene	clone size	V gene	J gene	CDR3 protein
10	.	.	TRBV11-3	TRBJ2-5	ASSRGGETQY
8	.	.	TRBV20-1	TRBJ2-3	SATSDTQY
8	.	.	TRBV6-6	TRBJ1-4	ASGGEKLF
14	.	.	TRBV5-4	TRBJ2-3	ASSTDRFKPTDTQY
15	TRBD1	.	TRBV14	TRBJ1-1	ASSQGSKGQGVREAF
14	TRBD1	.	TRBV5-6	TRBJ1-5	ASSLWGQGGNQPQH
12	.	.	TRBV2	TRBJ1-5	ASNGGNGNQPQH
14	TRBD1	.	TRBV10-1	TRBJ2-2	ASSEGTGGLTGELF
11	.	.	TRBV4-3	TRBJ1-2	ASSQGVGDGYT
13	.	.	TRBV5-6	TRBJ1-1	ASTVRGFKDTEAF
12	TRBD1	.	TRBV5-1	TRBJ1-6	ASSLEGGGSPLH
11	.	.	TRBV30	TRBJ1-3	AQTDRIGNTIY
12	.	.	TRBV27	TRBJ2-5	ASSLSFPPVPQY
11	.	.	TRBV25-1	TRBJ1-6	ASSGAPIRPLH
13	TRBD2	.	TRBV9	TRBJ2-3	ASSATSGFTDTQY
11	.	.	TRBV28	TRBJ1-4	ASSLCHNEKLF
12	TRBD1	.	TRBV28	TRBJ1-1	ASSFRGLKTEAF
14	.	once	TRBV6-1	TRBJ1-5	ASSETRGGGNQPQH
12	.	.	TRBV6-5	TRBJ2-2	ASSYFPNTGELF
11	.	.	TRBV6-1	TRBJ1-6	ASWPARGSPLH
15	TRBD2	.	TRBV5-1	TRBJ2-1	ASSPTSGRVSYNEQF
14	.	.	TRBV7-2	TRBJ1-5	ASSLAGRGFNQPQH